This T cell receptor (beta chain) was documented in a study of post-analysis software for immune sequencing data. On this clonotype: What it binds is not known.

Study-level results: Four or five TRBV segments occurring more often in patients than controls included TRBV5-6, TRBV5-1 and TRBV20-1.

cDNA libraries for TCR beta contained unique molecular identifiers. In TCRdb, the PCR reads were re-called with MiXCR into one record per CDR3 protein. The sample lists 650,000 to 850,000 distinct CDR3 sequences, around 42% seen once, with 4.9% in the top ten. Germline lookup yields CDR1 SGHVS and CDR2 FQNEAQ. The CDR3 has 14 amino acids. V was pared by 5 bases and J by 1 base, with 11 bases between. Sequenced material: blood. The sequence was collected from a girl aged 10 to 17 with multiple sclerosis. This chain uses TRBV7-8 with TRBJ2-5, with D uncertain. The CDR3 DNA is TGTGCCAGCAGCCTTCAGACGCCCCAAGAGACCCAGTACTTC. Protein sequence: CASSLQTPQETQYF.